This T cell receptor (beta chain) was captured by sequencing in a study of shared T cell receptors in the human thymus. The repertoire was sequenced with immunoSEQ multiplex PCR; TCRdb's copy has only in-frame clones and lacks some. The data show under 450,000 clones, just under 95% seen once. Germline V CDR1 and CDR2: SGHVS, FNYEAQ. With 0 bases clipped from V and 12 bases from J, the junction kept 4 bases outside the gene matches. This CDR3 is built from 13 residues. Sequenced material: thymocytes. The sequence derives from a human donor. This chain joins TRBV7-6 and TRBJ2-1, with TRBD1 identical over 8 bases. The CDR3 here is CASSLAQGARQFF. CDR3 coding DNA: TGTGCCAGCAGCTTAGCGCAGGGGGCTAGGCAGTTCTTC.